Shown below are 24 T cell receptor beta chains from a single sample sequenced in a study of metastatic and nonmetastatic thyroid tumors. TCRdb reprocessed the PCR reads using MiXCR. Among tens of thousands of clones, around 15% were seen once, and the ten largest hold over 8.5%. Ahead of thyroid surgery, no patient had received treatment of any kind. The sample consisted of blood. The receptors originated from a male donor with papillary thyroid cancer or a benign thyroid nodule (not recorded which). Some clones in this sample may be carry-over from other donors' samples.

This clone has a count of ten or more. This chain connects TRBV9 to TRBJ2-2, with D possibly matching TRBD2 (7 bases). V gave up 3 bases and J gave up 6 bases, with 9 bases separating them. Germline V gene sequence: CDR1 SGDLS, CDR2 YYNGEE. This CDR3 is 13 amino acids long. CDR3 DNA sequence: TGTGCCAGCAGCGAAGGGGGGGCCGGGGAGCTGTTTTTT. Amino acid sequence: CASSEGGAGELFF.

This clone was counted ten times or more. This chain joins TRBV18 and TRBJ2-3; D might be TRBD2 (5 bases). The CDR3 runs 14 residues. V shed 2 bases and J shed 5 bases, with 11 bases lying between them. CDR1 KGHSH and CDR2 LQKENI come from the germline V gene. The CDR3 sequence: CASSPARTGDTQYF. DNA for the CDR3: TGTGCCAGCTCACCAGCCCGGACTGGAGATACGCAGTATTTT.

This clone turned up a few times. The chain links TRBV28 to TRBJ2-7, with D unresolved. Trimming pared 5 bases from V and 4 bases from J, leaving 9 bases between. CDR1 is MDHEN and CDR2 is SYDVKM in the germline V gene. The CDR3 runs 12 residues. This chain's CDR3 is CASSLAYYEQYF. As DNA, the CDR3 is TGTGCCAGCAGTCTTGCATATTACGAGCAGTACTTC.

This clone has ten or more counts. The same CDR3 also results from other DNA sequences found in this sample. The chain employs TRBV14 and TRBJ1-1, with 7 bases lining up with TRBD1. V trimming: 4 bases; J trimming: 2 bases; junction bases outside the gene matches: 4. The CDR3 sequence is 14 residues long. CDR1 is SGHDN and CDR2 is FVKESK in the germline V gene. The DNA of the CDR3 is TGTGCCAGCAGCCGAGGGACAGATAACACTGAAGCTTTCTTT. It encodes CASSRGTDNTEAFF.

In this sample, this clone turned up many times. This chain joins TRBV11-2 and TRBJ1-1; TRBD1 aligns across 7 bases. The CDR3 is 14 residues long. With 5 bases clipped from V and 1 base from J, the junction kept 4 bases outside the gene matches. Per germline, CDR1 SGHAT and CDR2 FQNNGV. CDR3 sequence (DNA): TGTGCCAGCAGCCACAGGGGCCAGAACACTGAAGCTTTCTTT. Translated: CASSHRGQNTEAFF.

This clone was seen at least ten times. J is TRBJ1-5 and V is TRBV7-2, with 7 bases matching TRBD1. The length of the CDR3 is 15 residues. Germline V CDR1 and CDR2: SGHTA, FQGNSA. V lost 6 bases, J lost 2 bases, and 7 bases stayed unmatched. CDR3 amino acids: CASRYSGGGNQPQHF. CDR3 in DNA: TGTGCCAGCAGATATTCAGGGGGAGGCAATCAGCCCCAGCATTTT.

This clone occurred many times. The rearrangement joins TRBV11-2 to TRBJ1-4; TRBD1 is a possible D gene (5 bases). Germline loops: CDR1 SGHAT, CDR2 FQNNGV. CDR3 size: 16 residues. Deletions cut 5 bases from V and 3 bases from J, with 16 bases between. CDR3 DNA: TGTGCCAGCAGCCAGTGGGACGGGTCCCCTAATGAAAAACTGTTTTTT. This codes for CASSQWDGSPNEKLFF. Combining the CDR3 with reference TRBV11-2 and TRBJ1-4 gives the whole variable domain EAGVAQSPRYKIIEKRQSVAFWCNPISGHATLYWYQQILGQGPKLLIQFQNNGVVDDSQLPKDRFSAERLKGVDSTLKIQPAKLEDSAVYLCASSQWDGSPNEKLFFGSGTQLSVL.

The table lists this clone with a few counts. This CDR3 reads CSAARLAVGPSDTQYF. Written as DNA, the CDR3 is TGCAGTGCCGCCAGACTAGCGGTGGGGCCGTCAGATACGCAGTATTTT. The rearrangement joins TRBV20-1 to TRBJ2-3, with 9 bases aligning to TRBD2. J was trimmed by 4 bases and V by 6 bases; bases with no gene match: 14. Germline-derived CDR1 and CDR2 are DFQATT and SNEGSKA (reference sequence). The CDR3 is made up of 16 amino acids.

This clone was observed many times. J is TRBJ2-1 and V is TRBV6-5; no clear D. The V end was cut by 4 bases, the J end by 6 bases, with 13 bases between. CDR1 and CDR2 (germline): MNHEY, SVGAGI. The CDR3 consists of 14 residues. This CDR3 reads CASSSLGNRNEQFF. For the CDR3, the DNA is TGTGCCAGCAGTTCATTGGGGAATCGCAATGAGCAGTTCTTC.

This clone was seen repeatedly, ten times or more. V is TRBV6-6 and J is TRBJ1-6; D is ambiguous. This CDR3 contains 15 residues. Germline CDR1 MNHNY, CDR2 SVGAGI (reference sequence). Trimming removed 3 bases at V and 7 bases at J, with 13 bases between. The DNA of the CDR3 is TGTGCCAGCAGTTATTGGTGGACGTGGAATTCACCCCTCCACTTT. As protein: CASSYWWTWNSPLHF.

The chain joins TRBV7-2 to TRBJ1-3; tentative D call: TRBD1 (6 bases). V was pared by 8 bases and J by 3 bases, with 11 bases between. This CDR3 region has 13 residues. Germline CDR1 and CDR2: SGHTA and FQGNSA. CDR3 sequence (DNA): TGTGCCAGCGCGGGGGGACATGGAAACACCATATATTTT. It codes for CASAGGHGNTIYF.

A single count supports this clone. This chain joins TRBV30 and TRBJ1-3; D is possibly TRBD1 (5 bases). This CDR3 has 17 amino acids. Germline assignment: CDR1 GTSNPN and CDR2 SVGIG (reference sequence). Trimming removed 6 bases from V and 4 bases from J, with 25 bases in between. As DNA, the CDR3 is TGTGCCTGTAAGTCTCACCAGTGGGACGTAGGGGGAAACACCATATATTTT. Protein product: CACKSHQWDVGGNTIYF.

This clone was picked up many times. The chain joins TRBV15 to TRBJ2-3, with a tentative D call TRBD2 (6 bases). Germline-derived CDR1 and CDR2 are LNHNV and YYDKDF (reference sequence). V was clipped by 0 bases and J by 3 bases, with 10 bases between them. The CDR3 is 15 residues long. This CDR3 reads CATSRERAGTDTQYF. The CDR3 DNA reads TGTGCCACCAGCAGAGAGCGAGCGGGTACAGATACGCAGTATTTT. The full variable domain, rest sourced from reference TRBV15 and TRBJ2-3, is DAMVIQNPRYQVTQFGKPVTLSCSQTLNHNVMYWYQQKSSQAPKLLFHYYDKDFNNEADTPDNFQSRRPNTSFCFLDIRSPGLGDTAMYLCATSRERAGTDTQYFGPGTRLTVL.

This clone has at least ten counts. V and J are TRBV19 and TRBJ2-3, with TRBD1 identical over 7 bases. The CDR3 contains 15 residues. V was pared by 7 bases and J by 4 bases, with 11 bases of the junction left unmatched. CDR1 is LNHDA and CDR2 is SQIVND in the germline V gene (reference sequence). The CDR3, as DNA: TGTGCCAGTACTCTCGGCAGGGGGATCGCAGATACGCAGTATTTT. This gives the protein CASTLGRGIADTQYF.

This clone was counted only a few times. The chain links TRBV12-3 or TRBV12-4 to TRBJ2-7; D not resolved. The CDR3 spans 13 residues. Trimming left V 1 base short and J 4 bases short, with 8 bases between. CDR3: CASSLGRLYEQYF. Here the CDR3 DNA reads TGTGCCAGCAGTTTAGGCAGGCTATACGAGCAGTACTTC.

In this sample, this clone turned up a few times. The J gene is TRBJ2-7, the V gene TRBV6-1; 10 nucleotides match TRBD2. Losses at the gene ends were 7 bases for V and 3 bases for J; bases not matched to a gene: 9. The CDR3 consists of 15 residues. Looked up from germline, CDR1 is MNHNS and CDR2 is SASEGT. CDR3 amino acids: CASTPEPSGSYEQYF. The CDR3 region has the DNA TGTGCCAGCACCCCCGAGCCTAGCGGGAGCTACGAGCAGTACTTC.

This clone was detected many times. This chain connects TRBV10-2 to TRBJ2-7, with D possibly matching TRBD1 (5 bases). With 4 bases removed from V and 0 bases from J, the gap between germline ends came to 7 bases. Germline lookup yields CDR1 WSHSY and CDR2 SAAADI. This CDR3 is 13 amino acids long. The CDR3 bases are TGCGCCAGCAGTGCGGACACCTCCTACGAGCAGTACGTC. Amino acid sequence: CASSADTSYEQYV.

This clone has only one observation. A much larger clonotype is one base distant, so this may be a read error. The genes are TRBV9 and TRBJ2-3, with D uncertain. V was clipped by 0 bases and J by 6 bases, with 8 bases between them. The CDR3 consists of 13 residues. CDR1 and CDR2 (germline): SGDLS, YYNGEE. The DNA of the CDR3 is TGTGCCAGCAGCGTAGGTGATGTTGATACGCAGTATTTT. Its protein is CASSVGDVDTQYF.

This clone was seen at least ten times. The V and J genes are TRBV20-1 and TRBJ1-3; D is perhaps TRBD1 (6 bases). The CDR3 has 14 amino acids. CDR1 and CDR2 from the germline V gene are DFQATT and SNEGSKA (reference sequence). The germline V and J ends were trimmed by 4 bases and 0 bases, with 10 bases remaining between them. The CDR3 bases are TGCAGTGCTACTAGGGACAACTCTGGAAACACCATATATTTT. Its protein is CSATRDNSGNTIYF.

This chain connects TRBV3-1 to TRBJ2-1, with a tentative D call TRBD1 (6 bases). The CDR3 totals 15 residues. The V gene's germline CDR1 is LGHDT and CDR2 YNNKEL (reference sequence). Trimming removed 3 bases from V and 4 bases from J, with 13 bases in between. The CDR3 is CASSQDRGTYNEQFF. DNA for the CDR3: TGTGCCAGCAGCCAGGACAGAGGCACTTACAATGAGCAGTTCTTC.

This clone was observed many times. The chain couples TRBV27 to TRBJ1-1; D is undetermined. The CDR3 runs 13 residues. Germline CDR1 is MNHEY and CDR2 is SMNVEV (reference sequence). With 7 bases removed from V and 1 base from J, the gap between germline ends came to 10 bases. This CDR3 reads CASTVNRNTEAFF. The DNA of the CDR3 is TGTGCCAGCACCGTTAACCGGAACACTGAAGCTTTCTTT.

The table lists this clone with many counts. This chain connects TRBV6-5 to TRBJ2-5; weak D call: TRBD1 (6 bases). Germline CDR1 is MNHEY and CDR2 is SVGAGI. Deletions cut 2 bases from V and 2 bases from J, with 15 bases between. CDR3 length: 16 residues. This CDR3 reads CASSYVLGTNQETQYF. The CDR3 coding sequence is TGTGCCAGCAGTTACGTCTTGGGGACAAATCAAGAGACCCAGTACTTC.

This clone has a count of ten or more. The chain employs TRBV10-1 and TRBJ2-7; no definite D call. V was clipped by 8 bases and J by 2 bases, with 10 bases between them. Germline CDR1 is WNHNN and CDR2 is SYGVQD (reference sequence). CDR3 length equals 12 residues. CDR3 in amino acids: CASPDAAYEQYV. The CDR3 nucleotides read TGCGCCAGCCCTGACGCGGCCTACGAGCAGTACGTC.

This clone was observed many times. The J gene is TRBJ1-5, the V gene TRBV27; D is perhaps TRBD1 (5 bases). Germline V gene data show CDR1 as MNHEY and CDR2 as SMNVEV (reference sequence). V was clipped by 5 bases and J by 7 bases, with 15 bases between them. CDR3 size: 14 residues. CDR3 region: CASSPGGWGQPQHF. CDR3 coding DNA: TGTGCCAGCAGTCCTGGGGGATGGGGACAGCCCCAGCATTTT.